This TCR beta chain emerged from a study of CD4+ T cells in melanoma. A word on this clone: Antigen specificity is unknown.

Generated by immunoSEQ multiplex PCR, the TCRdb table keeps only in-frame clones and is missing some. Here the sample spans approximately 12,000 clones, around 64% being singletons. Whole-study results and caveats: CD8+ T cell, macrophage and B cell function reportedly correlated with neoantigen-specific CD4+ T cells. Reportedly, melanoma neoantigen-specific CD4+ T cells showed varied differentiation states.

The source of this sequence is a human donor with melanoma. Sequencing was done on a sample of cells from a culture (not recorded whether cultured in vitro).

The CDR3 coding sequence is TGCGCCAGCAGTGAGCATCGCACAGATACGCAGTATTTT. Its protein product is CASSEHRTDTQYF. The chain combines TRBV10-2 with TRBJ2-3; D not certain. V was clipped by 2 bases and J by 1 base, with 4 bases between them. This CDR3 region has 13 residues. The germline V gene encodes CDR1 WSHSY and CDR2 SAAADI.